The source of this TCR beta chain is a study of T cell repertoires in cytomegalovirus infection. About the research overall: Well-studied HLA-B-restricted CMV epitopes were used in the study alongside recently identified HLA-C-restricted ones. Public TCR beta signatures provided an indication of both CMV infection and a matching HLA type. Study-level findings and limits: The ex vivo response was dominated by HLA-C-restricted CMV-specific TCR beta clonotypes.

A remark on this clonotype: Its antigen is undetermined.

MiXCR, applied by TCRdb to the reads, yields one record per CDR3 protein. The sample holds some 940,000 distinct CDR3 sequences, more than 25% seen once. This CDR3 has 13 residues. Germline CDR1 is SEHNR and CDR2 is FQNEAQ (reference sequence). The rearrangement joins TRBV7-9 to TRBJ2-1, with D perhaps assigned TRBD1 or TRBD2 (5 bases each). The receptor comes from a human donor in good health (CMV status not recorded). Some clones in this sample may be carry-over from other donors' samples. Sequencing used cultured CD8+ T cells from PBMCs, obtained from culture after CMV antigen stimulation. CDR3: CASRDLTYNEQFF. The CDR3 nucleotides are TGTGCATCCCGGGACCTAACCTACAATGAGCAGTTCTTC.